This TCR beta chain was profiled in a study of cytomegalovirus exposure and HLA in healthy donors. For the study at large: Unique TCR beta sequences numbering about 100 million came from around 180 million T cells in an earlier analysis. Early released data comprised approximately 85 million unique TCRs from HLA-typed donors. Points from the study as a whole: In a later analysis, HLA-associated TCR beta chains were more clonally expanded than equally common others. The investigators catalogued 164 TCR beta chains as cytomegalovirus-associated.

Concerning this clone: Its target is not known.

V was cut by 0 bases and J by 6 bases, with 15 bases left in between. Germline CDR1 and CDR2: GTSNPN and SVGIG (reference sequence). The length of the CDR3 is 14 residues. The study ran its PCR with 60 Vbeta and 13 Jbeta primers. Using immunoSEQ multiplex PCR, the repertoire was profiled, and TCRdb retains in-frame clones only, with some absent. The repertoire holds some 130,000 clones, with 77% as singletons. The V gene is TRBV30, the J gene TRBJ2-7; maybe TRBD2 (5 bases). The specimen was PBMCs. This receptor was taken from a woman aged 55 to 70 in good health and CMV-seronegative. The CDR3 here is CAWSVLLARAEQYF. CDR3 in DNA: TGTGCCTGGAGTGTACTGCTGGCGAGGGCCGAGCAGTACTTC. Supplemented by reference TRBV30 and TRBJ2-7, the full variable domain reads SQTIHQWPATLVQPVGSPLSLECTVEGTSNPNLYWYRQAAGRGLQLLFYSVGIGQISSEVPQNLSASRPQDRQFILSSKKLLLSDSGFYLCAWSVLLARAEQYFGPGTRLTVT.